These 19 T cell receptor beta chains were sequenced from one sample in a study of T-cell reconstitution after alpha-beta-depleted transplantation in children. Preparation of the TCRbeta library was carried out with unique molecular identifiers. TCRdb used MiXCR to reprocess the PCR reads, holding one entry per CDR3 protein. Of 130,000 to 150,000 distinct CDR3 sequences in the sample, 8.8% were seen once. The sample consisted of PBMCs, mostly from graft donor cells, taken 180 days after TCRalphabeta/CD19-depleted stem cell transplant. The receptors were gathered from a female patient under 10 years old who had a stem cell transplant for congenital amegakaryocytic thrombocytopenia, so the T cells may come from the graft donor.

Ten or more counts support this clonotype. The chain joins TRBV28 to TRBJ1-6; possibly TRBD1 for D (6 bases). The germline V and J ends were trimmed by 1 base and 10 bases, with 14 bases remaining between them. This CDR3 comprises 15 residues. From germline, CDR1 is MDHEN and CDR2 SYDVKM. The CDR3 loop reads CASSLFWGASSPLHF. CDR3 nucleotides: TGTGCCAGCAGTTTATTTTGGGGGGCGTCCTCACCCCTCCACTTT. Combining the CDR3 with reference TRBV28 and TRBJ1-6 gives the whole variable domain DVKVTQSSRYLVKRTGEKVFLECVQDMDHENMFWYRQDPGLGLRLIYFSYDVKMKEKGDIPEGYSVSREKKERFSLILESASTNQTSMYLCASSLFWGASSPLHFGNGTRLTVT.

There are many counts of this clonotype. The gene calls are TRBV7-3 and TRBJ2-5; 8 bases line up with TRBD1. CDR1 is SGHTA and CDR2 is FQGTGA in the germline V gene. This CDR3 is built from 20 residues. The V and J ends lost 5 bases and 2 bases, in that order; junction bases with no gene match: 22. This CDR3 reads CASSPRPLTGALSIQETQYF. The CDR3 DNA reads as TGTGCCAGCAGCCCGCGCCCCTTGACAGGGGCCCTGTCAATTCAAGAGACCCAGTACTTC.

This clonotype has at least ten counts. The chain has TRBV5-1 and TRBJ2-5; D assignment may be TRBD1 or TRBD2 (5 bases each). V was pared by 0 bases and J by 2 bases, with 14 bases between. Germline CDR1 and CDR2: SGHRS and YFSETQ. There are 16 residues in the CDR3. CDR3 sequence reads: CASSLAIRDLQETQYF. CDR3 DNA: TGCGCCAGCAGCTTGGCTATACGGGACCTACAAGAGACCCAGTACTTC.

This clonotype was counted between two and nine times. The genes are TRBV2 and TRBJ2-3; D remains unclear. Trimming left V 8 bases short and J 2 bases short, with 5 bases between. The CDR3 loop spans 11 amino acids. Germline V lookup: CDR1 SNHLY, CDR2 FYNNEI. The CDR3 loop is CASHTTDTQYF. As DNA, the CDR3 is TGTGCCAGCCACACCACAGATACGCAGTATTTT.

This clonotype was recorded many times. The chain couples TRBV7-9 to TRBJ1-5, with D perhaps matching TRBD1 (5 bases). The CDR3 length is 16 residues. The V end lost 4 bases, the J end lost 5 bases, and 18 bases lay between the germline ends. Germline CDR1 is SEHNR and CDR2 is FQNEAQ (reference sequence). The CDR3 bases are TGTGCCAGCAGCTCCGAAATCGTGGGGGTAGATCAGCCCCAGCATTTT. Amino acids: CASSSEIVGVDQPQHF.

This chain connects TRBV12-3 or TRBV12-4 to TRBJ2-4; D is possibly TRBD2 (5 bases). V was pared by 5 bases and J by 4 bases, with 9 bases between. The CDR3 covers 13 residues. This CDR3 reads CASSNREKNIQYF. CDR3 nucleotide sequence: TGTGCCAGCAGTAACCGGGAAAAAAACATTCAGTACTTC.

V usage is TRBV10-3 and J usage is TRBJ1-1; TRBD1 might be the D (5 bases). V shed 7 bases and J shed 3 bases, with 18 bases lying between them. Looked up from germline, CDR1 is ENHRY and CDR2 is SYGVKD. The CDR3 spans 15 residues. The CDR3 DNA reads as TGTGCCATCACTAGGGGCGCAAATGGGGACACTGAAGCTTTCTTT. Protein sequence: CAITRGANGDTEAFF.

The chain links TRBV27 to TRBJ2-1; 8 bases fit TRBD1. The trim removed 3 bases at V and 7 bases at J, leaving 5 bases unmatched. Germline lookup yields CDR1 MNHEY and CDR2 SMNVEV (reference sequence). The CDR3 sequence is 14 residues long. The CDR3 bases are TGTGCCAGCAGTTTGTGGACAGGGAAGAATGAGCAGTTCTTC. As protein: CASSLWTGKNEQFF.

This chain joins TRBV19 and TRBJ2-1; 10 nucleotides match TRBD2. CDR3 length: 15 residues. Losses at the gene ends were 6 bases for V and 12 bases for J; bases not matched to a gene: 14. CDR1 LNHDA and CDR2 SQIVND come from the germline V gene (reference sequence). CDR3 sequence reads: CASRHTSSGSYGQFF. CDR3 in DNA: TGTGCCAGTAGGCACACTTCTAGCGGGAGTTACGGGCAGTTCTTC. The full variable domain, completed using reference TRBV19 and TRBJ2-1, is DGGITQSPKYLFRKEGQNVTLSCEQNLNHDAMYWYRQDPGQGLRLIYYSQIVNDFQKGDIAEGYSVSREKKESFPLTVTSAQKNPTAFYLCASRHTSSGSYGQFFGPGTRLTVL.

Ten or more counts support this clonotype. The rearrangement joins TRBV20-1 to TRBJ2-7; tentatively, D is TRBD1 (5 bases). The CDR3 covers 13 residues. Germline V gene sequence: CDR1 DFQATT, CDR2 SNEGSKA (reference sequence). The V end was cut by 0 bases, the J end by 2 bases, with 8 bases between. This CDR3 is CSAREDITYEQYF. CDR3 DNA: TGCAGTGCTAGAGAGGACATTACCTACGAGCAGTACTTC.

The chain joins TRBV2 to TRBJ1-2; possibly TRBD1 for D (5 bases). The CDR3 has 15 residues. Trimming removed 3 bases from V and 4 bases from J, with 15 bases in between. Germline V gene data show CDR1 as SNHLY and CDR2 as FYNNEI. CDR3: CASSDVRGSGYGYTF. In DNA, the CDR3 is TGTGCCAGCAGTGATGTGCGGGGGTCGGGCTATGGCTACACCTTC.

This clonotype has more than one count but fewer than ten. The chain is built from TRBV29-1 and TRBJ1-1; D gene unclear. This CDR3 contains 14 residues. V was cut by 1 base and J by 4 bases, with 13 bases left in between. Germline loops: CDR1 SQVTM, CDR2 ANQGSEA. This CDR3 is CSVEAGIMGTEAFF. Written as DNA, the CDR3 is TGCAGCGTTGAAGCCGGGATAATGGGCACTGAAGCTTTCTTT.

This clonotype has only a few counts. At one boundary the junction diverges from the germline segment, which might be a read error. The rearrangement uses TRBV5-1 and TRBJ2-2; D tentatively reads TRBD1 or TRBD2 (5 bases each). This CDR3 region has 16 residues. The germline V gene encodes CDR1 SGHRS and CDR2 YFSETQ. In DNA form, the CDR3 reads TGCGCCTGCAGGGCCCGCGGGCCCAACAACACCGGGGAGCTGTTTTTT. It yields the protein CACRARGPNNTGELFF.

The chain links TRBV20-1 to TRBJ2-1; 7 nucleotides line up with TRBD2. This CDR3 region has 13 residues. The germline V gene has CDR1 DFQATT and CDR2 SNEGSKA (reference sequence). The DNA for the CDR3 is TGCAGGGCGGGGGTCAGGGTTTTCCATGAGCAGTTCTTC. Protein product: CRAGVRVFHEQFF.

This clonotype has at least ten counts. The chain combines TRBV5-1 with TRBJ2-5, with D possibly matching TRBD2 (5 bases). The V gene lost 9 bases and the J gene lost 4 bases, with 16 bases spanning the gap. This CDR3 comprises 13 residues. The germline V gene has CDR1 SGHRS and CDR2 YFSETQ. The CDR3 loop is CATRAAVRETQYF. In nucleotides, the CDR3 is TGCGCCACCCGCGCAGCGGTTCGAGAGACCCAGTACTTC.

V gene TRBV27 combines with J gene TRBJ1-2; D is uncertain. Germline values: CDR1 MNHEY, CDR2 SMNVEV (reference sequence). V was shortened by 9 bases and J by 8 bases, with 10 bases between the two germline ends. This CDR3 is built from 10 residues. This CDR3 reads CARPGGGYTF. In DNA, the CDR3 is TGTGCCAGACCCGGAGGGGGCTACACCTTC.

This clonotype occurred a few times. V usage is TRBV3-1 and J usage is TRBJ1-2; D is undetermined. Per germline, CDR1 LGHDT and CDR2 YNNKEL (reference sequence). Trimming took off 3 bases at V and 7 bases at J, with 9 bases between the two ends. This CDR3 is built from 12 residues. CDR3 bases: TGTGCCAGCAGCCACCCATCCTCTGGCTACACCTTC. It yields the protein CASSHPSSGYTF.

This clonotype has more than one count but fewer than ten. This chain connects TRBV7-9 to TRBJ2-1, with 9 bases that match TRBD2. This CDR3 region has 16 residues. The trim removed 5 bases at V and 2 bases at J, leaving 7 bases unmatched. In germline, CDR1 is SEHNR, CDR2 FQNEAQ (reference sequence). CDR3 sequence: CASSDGSGSPYNEQFF. The DNA for the CDR3 is TGTGCCAGCAGCGATGGTAGCGGGAGCCCCTACAATGAGCAGTTCTTC. Full variable domain (rest looked up from reference TRBV7-9 and TRBJ2-1): DTGVSQNPRHKITKRGQNVTFRCDPISEHNRLYWYRQTLGQGPEFLTYFQNEAQLEKSRLLSDRFSAERPKGSFSTLEIQRTEQGDSAMYLCASSDGSGSPYNEQFFGPGTRLTVL.

This clonotype has only a few counts. This may come from a read error, since a much larger clone is one base off. The chain is built from TRBV20-1 and TRBJ2-6; perhaps TRBD2 as D (6 bases). The germline gives CDR1 DFQATT, CDR2 SNEGSKA (reference sequence). This CDR3 is built from 14 residues. The DNA for the CDR3 is TGCAGTGTAGGTGGAGGGACTGGGGCCAACGGCCTGACTTTC. Residues: CSVGGGTGANGLTF.